This T cell receptor beta chain originates from a study of blood T cell repertoires in COVID-19. Study at large: COVID-19 samples from acute and convalescent phases originated in the United States, Italy and Spain.

V lost 3 bases and J lost 5, with 13 bases in between. The CDR3 is 14 residues long. Germline V CDR1 and CDR2: MNHNS, SASEGT. Shortly before study entry, within 2 weeks, exposed participants had met a COVID-19 case. Authors' data handling: Reference gene primer amplification yielded estimated nucleated cell counts. The table came from immunoSEQ multiplex PCR; TCRdb's copy has only in-frame clones and leaves some out. For V, J and clone size, that table is used; D and trimming come from the DNA. Of about 280,000 clones in the sample, roughly 80% were seen once. This sequence was found in a man aged 35-49 years who had been exposed to COVID-19. The chain joins TRBV6-1 to TRBJ2-5; possibly TRBD1 for D (6 bases). The specimen was PBMCs or T cells enriched from blood (not recorded which). The CDR3 reads CASSDRPQGETQYF. Written as DNA, the CDR3 is TGTGCCAGCAGTGATAGGCCTCAGGGGGAGACCCAGTACTTC.